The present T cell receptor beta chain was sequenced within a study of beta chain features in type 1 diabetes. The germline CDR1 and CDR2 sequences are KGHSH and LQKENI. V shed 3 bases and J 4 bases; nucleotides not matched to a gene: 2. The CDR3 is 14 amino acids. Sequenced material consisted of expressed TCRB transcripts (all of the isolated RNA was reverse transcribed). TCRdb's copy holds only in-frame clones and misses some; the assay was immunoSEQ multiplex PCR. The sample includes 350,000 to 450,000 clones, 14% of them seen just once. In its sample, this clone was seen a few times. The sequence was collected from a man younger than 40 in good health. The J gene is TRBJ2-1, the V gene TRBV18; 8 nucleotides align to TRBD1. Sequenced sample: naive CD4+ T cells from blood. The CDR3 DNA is TGTGCCAGCTCACCGGACAGGGTATACAATGAGCAGTTCTTC. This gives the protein CASSPDRVYNEQFF.